This T cell receptor (beta chain) was profiled in a study of cytomegalovirus exposure and HLA in healthy donors. Study-wide context: There were about 85 million unique TCRs (from HLA-typed donors) in an early data release. Study results and limitations: Most TCR sequences proved rare, with some public TCRs found in many donors. Reports credit the classifier with highly specific, highly sensitive diagnosis of cytomegalovirus status.

To note about this clone: The target antigen is unknown.

The PCR had 60 Vbeta and 13 Jbeta primers. The method was immunoSEQ multiplex PCR; TCRdb's version includes in-frame clones alone and lacks a portion of them. The profile covers some 87,000 clones, with just under 70% appearing a single time and less than 15% taken by the ten largest. Each of the donors was a healthy bone marrow donor. The ends lost 2 bases at V and 4 bases at J; junction bases unmatched: 8. Germline-derived CDR1 and CDR2 are SGDLS and YYNGEE. The CDR3 length is 15 residues. This clonotype was sampled from a woman in her forties or fifties in good health and CMV-seropositive. The rearrangement uses TRBV9 and TRBJ2-7; TRBD2 matches 8 bases. The source material was PBMCs. Here the CDR3 reads CASSVAVSGIYEQYF. CDR3 in DNA: TGTGCCAGCAGCGTCGCGGTTAGCGGGATATACGAGCAGTACTTC.